This T cell receptor beta chain was profiled in a study of blood T cell repertoires in COVID-19. At the level of the study: Researchers got acute and convalescent COVID-19 samples from the United States, Italy and Spain. Nucleic acid was either cDNA or gDNA, and it came from T cells, B-cell-depleted T cells, or PBMCs.

The J segment lost 11 bases and the V segment lost 1 base, leaving 1 base of the junction unmatched. The germline gives CDR1 SGHTA, CDR2 FQGNSA. The length of the CDR3 is 12 residues. TCRdb's table, derived via immunoSEQ multiplex PCR, lists solely in-frame clones and lacks some. The table includes roughly 260,000 clones, approximately 92% detected once. This clonotype was sampled from a person aged 18 to 29 with COVID-19, enrolled during active disease. The sequencing input was peripheral blood. The chain is built from TRBV7-2 and TRBJ1-4; 7 positions match TRBD1. CDR3 sequence: CASSLEQGKLFF. The CDR3 bases are TGTGCCAGCAGCTTAGAACAGGGGAAACTGTTTTTT.